The text below deals with one T cell receptor beta chain. Its cognate antigen has yet to be identified. No base quality values were provided; no much bigger clone lies one nucleotide off. Using immunoSEQ, frozen genomic DNA was subjected to high-throughput TCRbeta CDR3 sequencing, a process that included PCR amplification, mapping, bias correction and internal controls. Concerning the study's data processing: Productive rearrangements were kept, and unique TCRbeta sequences were defined by CDR3 nucleotide sequence plus V and J gene. For classification of a sequence as donor-reactive, at least 5-fold expansion in CFSE-low cells relative to unstimulated pre-transplant cells and a frequency of at least 0.01% were required. To ensure at least 90% detection power, minimum frequency thresholds were set for each subject based on that subject's lowest-template unstimulated sample. Jensen-Shannon divergence between the top 1000 TCRbeta sequences post- versus pre-transplant served as the measure of repertoire turnover. Two-sided Fisher's exact tests were used to test for changes in how often donor-reactive sequences were detected. TCRdb re-hosts the immuneACCESS table, in-frame sequences only. Its copies lack some clones; in the studies checked, an unresolved V gene accounts for under half of them, and the cause for the rest is not known. V, J and clone size are those of that table, while D and trimming were read from the DNA. Counted in this sample were about 47,000 clones; 85% to 90% of them appeared once. The top ten constitute 13% to 15% of the sample.

These data come from a study of T cell clones after liver transplantation (dated by TCRdb to the late 2010s). Looking at the study overall: Samples were obtained from ITN030ST, a randomized trial in which withdrawal of immunosuppression was attempted within 2 years of liver transplantation. Of the eight recipients, a few were HCV-positive, while the remaining recipients had been transplanted for non-autoimmune, non-viral indications. No induction therapy was given to the subjects, and standard immunosuppression was administered until randomization at 12-24 months post-transplant. The study cohort included 8 liver transplant recipients, of whom 3 were classified as tolerant and 5 as non-tolerant. Blood samples were taken pre-transplant, pre-randomization before withdrawal, and post-randomization after full withdrawal or failed withdrawal. Third party-reactive TCRbeta sequences were also identified from pre-transplant MLRs to serve as an antigen-independent comparator for donor-reactive sequences. Tolerance was defined as complete withdrawal of immunosuppression for at least one year without a rise in liver enzymes beyond twice the upper limit of normal. Donor-reactive T cell clones were identified using TCRbeta sequencing after a pre-transplant mixed lymphocyte reaction and were then followed in post-transplant blood.

V and J are truncated by 4 bases and 8 bases respectively, leaving an intervening sequence of 17 bases. Measured from the cysteine to the phenylalanine, the CDR3 is 14 residues long. Here the CDR3 DNA is all that survives: 42 bases in frame from base 1. Via the germline V gene, CDR1 is MGHDK and CDR2 SYGVNS. What the authors observed across the whole study: The conclusions were preliminary, being limited by small, heterogeneous patient numbers and by non-standardized post-transplant time points. In a couple of subjects, low numbers of available donor cells limited the measurable donor-reactive repertoire. In most of the 8 subjects, circulating donor-reactive CD4 TCRbeta sequences decreased significantly after transplant, regardless of tolerance or HCV status. After accounting for repertoire turnover, donor-reactive detection was significantly reduced in 7 of 8 subjects for CD4 and 8 of 8 for CD8. Because no allograft tissue specimens were available, donor-reactive T cells may have migrated into the graft instead of being deleted. Donor-reactive sequences declined more than third party-reactive ones, suggesting partial antigen-specific deletion unrelated to withdrawal success.

Unstimulated PBMCs, after thawing, were stained for CD3, CD4 and CD8 and then FACS-sorted into CD3+CD4+ and CD3+CD8+ populations. All 8 studied subjects were randomized to withdrawal of immunosuppression. Genomic DNA was isolated with the Qiagen DNeasy Blood and Tissue Kit. The clonotype was recovered from a human patient who received a liver transplant. It is possible that, after a transplant, some T cells come from the graft donor. Specimen: CD8+ T cells from blood, collected 12 months after liver transplant. This chain joins TRBV25-1 to TRBJ1-2, with the D gene uncertain. The DNA reads as follows: TGTGCCAGCAGTGCCACCGGGTTAATGGACGGCTACACCTTC. Its translation reads: CASSATGLMDGYTF.